Following are 28 T cell receptor beta chains from one sample sequenced in a study of shared clonotypes between healthy human individuals. Profiling relied on immunoSEQ multiplex PCR, and the TCRdb table lists in-frame clones only, not all of them. The sample records some 1.5 million clones, nearly 99% being singletons. Sequencing used naive CD4+ T cells sorted from blood. This sample's subset: CD45RA+ positively selected. Receptors originate from a man between 25 and 39 years old in good health.

This chain connects TRBV5-4 to TRBJ2-1, with 7 nucleotides matching TRBD2. Germline CDR1 is SGHNT and CDR2 is YYREEE (reference sequence). The V and J ends lost 0 bases and 2 bases, in that order; junction bases with no gene match: 2. The CDR3 runs 15 residues. The CDR3 coding sequence is TGTGCCAGCAGCTTGGGGACTAGGACCTACAATGAGCAGTTCTTC. Its protein is CASSLGTRTYNEQFF.

This chain links TRBV18 with TRBJ2-7; the D gene is possibly TRBD1 (6 bases). The CDR3 totals 13 residues. Deletions cut 6 bases from V and 0 bases from J, with 9 bases between. Germline values: CDR1 KGHSH, CDR2 LQKENI. In DNA, the CDR3 is TGTGCCAGCTCCAAGGACAGCTCCTACGAGCAGTACTTC. Its protein product is CASSKDSSYEQYF.

The CDR3 protein is CSVQDSTQYF. The DNA for the CDR3 is TGCAGCGTTCAGGACAGTACCCAGTACTTC. The chain is built from TRBV29-1 and TRBJ2-5; the D gene is possibly TRBD1 (6 bases). CDR1 is SQVTM, CDR2 ANQGSEA, per germline. The length of the CDR3 is 10 residues. V was trimmed by 5 bases and J by 8 bases, leaving 9 bases between them.

V usage is TRBV5-4 and J usage is TRBJ2-2; 7 nucleotides agree with TRBD2. The CDR3 totals 17 residues. V trimming: 4 bases; J trimming: 2 bases; junction bases outside the gene matches: 11. CDR1 is SGHNT, CDR2 YYREEE, per germline (reference sequence). DNA of the CDR3: TGTGCCAGCAGCACCCGAACCGGGACTACCAACACCGGGGAGCTGTTTTTT. Its translation: CASSTRTGTTNTGELFF.

J is TRBJ2-7 and V is TRBV14, with TRBD2 identical over 9 bases. The V gene's germline CDR1 is SGHDN and CDR2 FVKESK. After removal of 5 bases from V and 3 bases from J, the junction contained 11 bases not matched to a gene. The CDR3 is 16 residues long. In nucleotides, the CDR3 is TGTGCCAGCAGCTCGCGGGAGGGACTACCTAACTACGAGCAGTACTTC. Amino acid sequence: CASSSREGLPNYEQYF.

This clone was counted a single time. The chain is built from TRBV6-5 and TRBJ1-2; 8 bases are a match to TRBD1. Looked up from germline, CDR1 is MNHEY and CDR2 is SVGAGI. V was clipped by 5 bases and J by 7 bases; unmatched bases: 3. This CDR3 contains 12 residues. For the CDR3, the DNA is TGTGCCAGCAGTGCTACAGGGGGTGGCTACACCTTC. Amino acids: CASSATGGGYTF.

The rearrangement joins TRBV28 to TRBJ2-7; TRBD1 is a possible D gene (5 bases). V lost 7 bases to trimming and J lost 6 bases, with 13 bases between them. Germline loops: CDR1 MDHEN, CDR2 SYDVKM. The CDR3 length is 12 residues. The CDR3 reads CASNDVGREQYF. CDR3 nucleotides: TGTGCCAGCAACGATGTGGGGCGCGAGCAGTACTTC.

The chain is built from TRBV9 and TRBJ2-1; D is unresolved. This CDR3 has 13 amino acids. CDR1 is SGDLS, CDR2 YYNGEE, per germline. Between the trimmed V and J ends, which lost 1 base and 9 bases, there was a span of 11 bases. CDR3 loop: CASSVKTNFEQFF. The CDR3 DNA follows: TGTGCCAGCAGCGTAAAAACCAACTTTGAGCAGTTCTTC.

This chain connects TRBV19 to TRBJ2-5, with no clear D. Germline V lookup: CDR1 LNHDA, CDR2 SQIVND (reference sequence). CDR3 size: 12 residues. Trimming took off 5 bases at V and 2 bases at J, with 6 bases between the two ends. As DNA, the CDR3 is TGTGCCAGTAGTTTCCGGCAAGAGACCCAGTACTTC. Encoded protein: CASSFRQETQYF.

The chain employs TRBV6-5 and TRBJ1-1; tentatively, D is TRBD1 (5 bases). Trimming took off 7 bases at V and 4 bases at J, with 7 bases between the two ends. The CDR3 runs to 11 residues. Germline CDR1 is MNHEY and CDR2 is SVGAGI. In DNA form, the CDR3 reads TGTGCCAGCAAGGGGAGCACTGAAGCTTTCTTT. It encodes CASKGSTEAFF.

The CDR3 region has the DNA TGCAGCGTTGTTGAGGGGGCTTACGAGCAGTACTTC. This translates into CSVVEGAYEQYF. The chain links TRBV29-1 to TRBJ2-7; 7 bases line up with TRBD1. Germline CDR1 reads SQVTM; CDR2 reads ANQGSEA. V was clipped by 4 bases and J by 4 bases; unmatched bases: 4. The CDR3 covers 12 residues.

The chain has TRBV5-4 and TRBJ2-2; 11 nucleotides align to TRBD2. V was clipped by 3 bases and J by 7 bases; unmatched bases: 11. Looked up from germline, CDR1 is SGHNT and CDR2 is YYREEE (reference sequence). The CDR3 runs to 17 residues. CDR3 sequence: CASSSATSGSGSGELFF. The CDR3 coding sequence is TGTGCCAGCAGCTCCGCAACTAGCGGGAGTGGTAGCGGGGAGCTGTTTTTT.

The chain is built from TRBV11-3 and TRBJ2-7; 7 positions match TRBD2. The CDR3 is 14 amino acids. Trimming cost V 4 bases and J 3 bases; bases outside gene matches: 6. Germline V gene lookup returns CDR1 SGHNT and CDR2 YENEEA. CDR3 coding DNA: TGTGCCAGCAGCTCCGGGGGACTATTCTACGAGCAGTACTTC. This translates into CASSSGGLFYEQYF.

The rearrangement links TRBV18 to TRBJ2-5; D uncertain. This CDR3 is built from 12 residues. V lost 3 bases to trimming and J lost 9 bases, with 11 bases between them. The germline V gene has CDR1 KGHSH and CDR2 LQKENI. The CDR3 loop is CASSPDNTAQYF. The CDR3 DNA is TGTGCCAGCTCACCTGACAATACGGCCCAGTACTTC. The entire variable domain, with the rest obtained from reference TRBV18 and TRBJ2-5, is as follows: NAGVMQNPRHLVRRRGQEARLRCSPMKGHSHVYWYRQLPEEGLKFMVYLQKENIIDESGMPKERFSAEFPKEGPSILRIQQVVRGDSAAYFCASSPDNTAQYFGPGTRLLVL.

Remarks on this clone: The sample contains more than one DNA sequence encoding this CDR3. The chain links TRBV5-5 to TRBJ2-7; possibly TRBD2 for D (6 bases). The CDR3 has 12 residues. Germline CDR1 SGHKS, CDR2 YYEKEE (reference sequence). The ends were cut back, 3 bases at V and 2 bases at J, with 6 bases in the middle. CDR3 DNA sequence: TGTGCCAGCAGCTCGGGGGCCTACGAGCAGTACTTC. It translates to CASSSGAYEQYF. Filled out from reference TRBV5-5 and TRBJ2-7, the complete variable domain reads DAGVTQSPTHLIKTRGQQVTLRCSPISGHKSVSWYQQVLGQGPQFIFQYYEKEERGRGNFPDRFSARQFPNYSSELNVNALLLGDSALYLCASSSGAYEQYFGPGTRLTVT.

This clone has a single count. The rearrangement links TRBV5-6 to TRBJ1-1; tentatively, D is TRBD1 (6 bases). V was clipped by 4 bases and J by 0 bases, with 13 bases between them. CDR1 and CDR2 (germline): SGHDT, YYEEEE. The CDR3 is 15 amino acids. The CDR3 here is CASSRDTVMNTEAFF. DNA of the CDR3: TGTGCCAGCAGCCGGGACACTGTCATGAACACTGAAGCTTTCTTT.

This clone was detected only once. The genes are TRBV5-5 and TRBJ1-1; D gene uncertain. Between the trimmed V and J ends, which lost 2 bases and 6 bases, there was a span of 11 bases. The CDR3 contains 13 residues. CDR1 and CDR2 from the germline V gene are SGHKS and YYEKEE (reference sequence). The CDR3 DNA reads as TGTGCCAGCAGCTTATTGACGGGCCCTGAAGCTTTCTTT. It specifies CASSLLTGPEAFF. Full variable domain (missing parts from reference TRBV5-5 and TRBJ1-1): DAGVTQSPTHLIKTRGQQVTLRCSPISGHKSVSWYQQVLGQGPQFIFQYYEKEERGRGNFPDRFSARQFPNYSSELNVNALLLGDSALYLCASSLLTGPEAFFGQGTRLTVV.

This chain joins TRBV4-1 and TRBJ2-7; D uncertain. Germline CDR1 and CDR2: MGHRA and YSYEKL. V lost 3 bases to trimming and J lost 2 bases, with 8 bases between them. The CDR3 is 13 residues long. CDR3 nucleotide sequence: TGCGCCAGCAGCCACCTGCCGACCTACGAGCAGTACTTC. Amino acid sequence: CASSHLPTYEQYF.

The V gene is TRBV9, the J gene TRBJ2-1, with D possibly being TRBD2 (5 bases). Between the trimmed V and J ends, which lost 0 bases and 4 bases, there was a span of 17 bases. Germline V gene data show CDR1 as SGDLS and CDR2 as YYNGEE. This CDR3 region has 17 residues. DNA for the CDR3: TGTGCCAGCAGCGTAGATGATCTTCGGGGAGCATACAATGAGCAGTTCTTC. This translates into CASSVDDLRGAYNEQFF.

V gene TRBV28 combines with J gene TRBJ2-7; 8 bases line up with TRBD2. CDR1 and CDR2 (germline): MDHEN, SYDVKM. The CDR3 has 15 amino acids. Unmatched junction bases numbered 13, after V lost 6 bases and J lost 6 bases. CDR3: CASSESGRVGTEQYF. In nucleotides, the CDR3 is TGTGCCAGCAGCGAGAGCGGGAGAGTAGGTACCGAGCAGTACTTC.

The chain has TRBV28 and TRBJ2-5; D is unresolved. The V gene's germline CDR1 is MDHEN and CDR2 SYDVKM. Trimming removed 7 bases at V and 11 bases at J, with 17 bases between. This CDR3 is 12 amino acids long. The CDR3 loop is CASTTPPLGQYF. CDR3 bases: TGTGCCAGCACCACGCCGCCTCTAGGGCAGTACTTC.

As concerns this clone: This same CDR3 is encoded by further DNA sequences in the sample. The V gene is TRBV9, the J gene TRBJ2-3; D unresolved. V was pared by 1 base and J by 0 bases, with 6 bases between. Germline-derived CDR1 and CDR2 are SGDLS and YYNGEE. This CDR3 region has 14 residues. In DNA, the CDR3 is TGTGCCAGCAGCGTACGAGGAAGCACAGATACGCAGTATTTT. It translates to CASSVRGSTDTQYF.

The rearrangement joins TRBV19 to TRBJ2-3; TRBD1 matches 9 bases. CDR1 LNHDA and CDR2 SQIVND come from the germline V gene (reference sequence). CDR3 size: 17 residues. The V and J ends lost 7 bases and 3 bases, in that order; junction bases with no gene match: 14. The CDR3 loop reads CASTMAVVGTGTDTQYF. CDR3 nucleotide sequence: TGTGCCAGTACCATGGCCGTCGTCGGGACAGGGACAGATACGCAGTATTTT.

Regarding this clone: Mismatch with germline at one junction end may stem from a read error. V usage is TRBV4-1 and J usage is TRBJ1-1; 7 bases map to TRBD1. CDR1 is MGHRA, CDR2 YSYEKL, per germline. CDR3 size: 13 residues. The CDR3 nucleotides are TGCGCCAGCAGCCAGACAGGGACACTGAAGGGCATCTTT. Protein: CASSQTGTLKGIF.

This chain connects TRBV5-6 to TRBJ2-2, with unresolved D. Germline assignment: CDR1 SGHDT and CDR2 YYEEEE. Trimming left V 0 bases short and J 5 bases short, with 5 bases between. The CDR3 has 13 residues. CDR3: CASSLEGTGELFF. CDR3 nucleotides: TGTGCCAGCAGCTTGGAGGGAACCGGGGAGCTGTTTTTT.

The chain carries TRBV5-1 and TRBJ2-2; maybe TRBD1 (6 bases). The germline gives CDR1 SGHRS, CDR2 YFSETQ. V was cut by 0 bases and J by 5 bases, with 11 bases left in between. The CDR3 consists of 15 residues. In nucleotides, the CDR3 is TGCGCCAGCAGCTTGGCCAGGGGATCTACCGGGGAGCTGTTTTTT. This sequence encodes CASSLARGSTGELFF.

V and J are TRBV5-1 and TRBJ2-1; TRBD2 agrees at 9 bases. Germline V lookup: CDR1 SGHRS, CDR2 YFSETQ. The CDR3 covers 14 residues. V gave up 3 bases and J gave up 9 bases; unmatched junction bases: 7. This CDR3 is CASSSIAGVGEQFF. CDR3 coding DNA: TGCGCCAGCAGCTCAATAGCGGGAGTAGGTGAGCAGTTCTTC. The full variable domain, rest sourced from reference TRBV5-1 and TRBJ2-1, is KAGVTQTPRYLIKTRGQQVTLSCSPISGHRSVSWYQQTPGQGLQFLFEYFSETQRNKGNFPGRFSGRQFSNSRSEMNVSTLELGDSALYLCASSSIAGVGEQFFGPGTRLTVL.

J is TRBJ2-2 and V is TRBV5-5; D gene ambiguous. Trimming stripped 5 bases from V and 0 bases from J, with 17 bases between. The CDR3 covers 17 residues. CDR1 is SGHKS, CDR2 YYEKEE, per germline (reference sequence). The CDR3 spells CASSYPRQVANTGELFF. CDR3 in DNA: TGTGCCAGCAGTTACCCCCGTCAGGTCGCGAACACCGGGGAGCTGTTTTTT.